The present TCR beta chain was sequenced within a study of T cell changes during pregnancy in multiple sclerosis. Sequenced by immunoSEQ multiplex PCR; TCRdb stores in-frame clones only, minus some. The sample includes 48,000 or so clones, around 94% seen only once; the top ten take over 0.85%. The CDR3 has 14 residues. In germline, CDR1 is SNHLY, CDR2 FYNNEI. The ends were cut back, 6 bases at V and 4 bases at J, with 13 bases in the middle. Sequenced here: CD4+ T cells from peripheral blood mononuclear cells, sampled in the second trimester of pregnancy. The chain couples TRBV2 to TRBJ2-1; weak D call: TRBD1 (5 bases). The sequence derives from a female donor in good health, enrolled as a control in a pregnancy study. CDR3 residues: CASRGDSLYNEQFF. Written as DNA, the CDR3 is TGTGCCAGCAGAGGTGACAGCTTGTACAATGAGCAGTTCTTC. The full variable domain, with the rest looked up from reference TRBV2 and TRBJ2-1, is EPEVTQTPSHQVTQMGQEVILRCVPISNHLYFYWYRQILGQKVEFLVSFYNNEISEKSEIFDDQFSVERPDGSNFTLKIRSTKLEDSAMYFCASRGDSLYNEQFFGPGTRLTVL.